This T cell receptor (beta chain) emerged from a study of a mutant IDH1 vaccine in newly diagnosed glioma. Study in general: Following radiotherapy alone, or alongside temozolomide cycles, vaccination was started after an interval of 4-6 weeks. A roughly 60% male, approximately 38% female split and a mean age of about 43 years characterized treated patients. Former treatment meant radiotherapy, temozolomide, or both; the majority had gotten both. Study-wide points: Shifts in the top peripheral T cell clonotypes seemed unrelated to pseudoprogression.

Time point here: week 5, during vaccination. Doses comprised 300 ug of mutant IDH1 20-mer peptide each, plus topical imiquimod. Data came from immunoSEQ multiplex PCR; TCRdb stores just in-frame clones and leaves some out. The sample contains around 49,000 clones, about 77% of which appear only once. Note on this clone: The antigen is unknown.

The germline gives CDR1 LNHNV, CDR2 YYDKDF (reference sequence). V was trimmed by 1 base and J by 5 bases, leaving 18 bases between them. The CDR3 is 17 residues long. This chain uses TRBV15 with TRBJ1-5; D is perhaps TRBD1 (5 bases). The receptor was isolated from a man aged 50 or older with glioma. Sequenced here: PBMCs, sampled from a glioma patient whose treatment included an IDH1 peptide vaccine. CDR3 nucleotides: TGTGCCACCAGCAGAGCTCTCGGGGACGGAGCATATCAGCCCCAGCATTTT. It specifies CATSRALGDGAYQPQHF. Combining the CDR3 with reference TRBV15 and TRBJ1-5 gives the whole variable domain DAMVIQNPRYQVTQFGKPVTLSCSQTLNHNVMYWYQQKSSQAPKLLFHYYDKDFNNEADTPDNFQSRRPNTSFCFLDIRSPGLGDTAMYLCATSRALGDGAYQPQHFGDGTRLSIL.